This T cell receptor (beta chain) comes out of a study of cytotoxic CD8 clonotypes in ibrutinib-treated CLL listed by TCRdb under 2021. About the investigation overall: In this cohort, approximately 15 patients were treatment-naive and roughly 10 were relapsed/refractory, while some 18 had unmutated IGHV. Partial responses were observed in about 24 patients and complete responses in 2; after a median follow-up of 68 months, remission was maintained in 14 patients and progression was observed in approximately twelve. Samples at response were collected after a median of about 11 months of treatment, with a range of about 6 to 40 months. Samples averaged roughly 280,000 productive templates and some 96,000 productive rearrangements. Longitudinal samples were obtainable from about 30% of the roughly 86 participants in the trial. Cryopreserved peripheral blood mononuclear cells were obtained prior to treatment, at the time of response, and at either disease progression or sustained remission. Every remission and progressive disease sample was obtained while ibrutinib was still being received by the patients.

The goal of deep resolution MiSeq sequencing was a depth between 1 in 1 million and 1 in 200,000 T cells, and coverage averaged 10x per clonotype. The immunoSEQ hsTCRB Kit was used to generate TCR beta libraries. Concerning the study's data processing: Data were analyzed with ImmunoSEQ Data Assistant and ImmunoSEQ Analyzer, with V, D and J genes assigned per IMGT definitions. Clonality, with values ranging from 0 to 1, was calculated as one minus the normalized Shannon entropy of productive rearrangement frequencies. Only overrepresented clonotypes making up at least 0.05% of each patient's repertoire were included in the public clonotype analysis. About a dozen repertoires from age-matched healthy donors, obtained from immuneACCESS, served as clonality controls. Drawn from immuneACCESS, this table holds only the in-frame rearrangements with V and J called that TCRdb kept. Clones are partly lost; checked studies trace under half to an unresolved V gene and leave the rest unexplained. From that table come the V and J calls and clone size; the DNA was used to work out D and trimming. Across this sample there are approximately 50,000 clones, with roughly 54% seen only once. Approximately 24% of the sample goes to the ten largest clones.

The V end loses 5 bases and the J end loses 6 bases, and a stretch of 10 bases separates them. The CDR3 goes from the cysteine to the phenylalanine over 13 residues. The read is trimmed to its CDR3 DNA, 39 bases read in frame from base 1. The germline V gene yields MNHNS for CDR1 and SASEGT for CDR2. Remarks on this clone: Its binding antigen is unknown. No base-level quality is on record; no much larger clone is a single base apart.

According to the study, the label for this sample's time point signals: progressive disease on ibrutinib. For TCR beta library preparation, roughly 2.1 micrograms of genomic DNA were isolated from cryopreserved PBMCs. Longitudinal blood samples from CLL patients on ibrutinib monotherapy underwent high-throughput TCR beta sequencing. The patients took part in an open-label, single-center phase 2 trial of ibrutinib monotherapy. On the study overall, not on this receptor specifically: Clonality rose at ibrutinib response, remained stable during sustained remission, and dropped back toward baseline at progression. Public clonotypes were rare and either shrank or stayed stable during treatment, and the rise in clonality at ibrutinib response reflected expansion of private clonotypes. Baseline clonality was found to be higher than that of age-matched healthy donors and was strongly correlated with circulating CD8+ T-cell counts. Sampling times were not matched between patients in sustained remission and patients whose disease was progressing, and lymph node repertoires were not examined.

The specimen comprised PBMCs, sampled at disease progression, from a patient treated with ibrutinib. This clonotype originated in a human donor with chronic lymphocytic leukemia. Rearrangement joined TRBV6-1 to TRBJ2-2; the D gene cannot be resolved reliably. The CDR3: CASSPTISGELFF. The DNA sequence follows: TGTGCCAGCAGTCCCACAATCTCCGGGGAGCTGTTTTTT.